This TCR beta chain was sequenced in a study of control samples from healthy donors and cancer patients. Some clones are missing from TCRdb's copy, which holds only in-frame ones; the method was immunoSEQ multiplex PCR. Here the sample spans about 92,000 clones, roughly four fifths being singletons. V lost 9 bases to trimming and J lost 6 bases; unmatched junction nucleotides: 10. Germline V gene lookup returns CDR1 SNHLY and CDR2 FYNNEI. The CDR3 is 14 amino acids. This clone occurred a few times. The receptor's source is a woman aged 55-70 years in good health. Sequenced material: blood. The rearrangement joins TRBV2 to TRBJ1-5; 8 bases agree with TRBD1. The CDR3 sequence is CASRLDRVSQPQHF. The CDR3 DNA reads as TGTGCCAGTAGACTGGACAGGGTTAGTCAGCCCCAGCATTTT.